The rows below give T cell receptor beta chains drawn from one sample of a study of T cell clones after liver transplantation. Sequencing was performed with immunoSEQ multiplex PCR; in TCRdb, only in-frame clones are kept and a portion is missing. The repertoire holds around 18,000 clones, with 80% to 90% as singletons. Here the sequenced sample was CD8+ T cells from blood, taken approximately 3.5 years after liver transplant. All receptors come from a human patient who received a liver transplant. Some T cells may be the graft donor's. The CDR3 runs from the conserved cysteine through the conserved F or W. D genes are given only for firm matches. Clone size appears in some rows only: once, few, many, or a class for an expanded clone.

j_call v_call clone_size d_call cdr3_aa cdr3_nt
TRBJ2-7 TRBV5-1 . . CASSQSPRESGEQYF TGCGCCAGCAGCCAAAGCCCGAGGGAGTCTGGCGAGCAGTACTTC
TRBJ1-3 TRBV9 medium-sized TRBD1 CASSPRTGPISGNTIYF TGTGCCAGCAGCCCCAGGACAGGTCCGATTTCTGGAAACACCATATATTTT
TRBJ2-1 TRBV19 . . CASSMFISSEQFF TGTGCCAGTAGTATGTTTATTAGTAGTGAGCAGTTCTTC
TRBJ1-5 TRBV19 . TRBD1 CASSRQGESSNQPQHF TGTGCCAGTAGTAGACAGGGAGAGAGTAGCAATCAGCCCCAGCATTTT
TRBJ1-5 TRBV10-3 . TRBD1 CAISEGQGDQPQHF TGTGCCATCAGTGAAGGCCAGGGGGATCAGCCCCAGCATTTT
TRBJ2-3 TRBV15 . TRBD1 CATSRGGTDRTDTQYF TGTGCCACCAGCAGAGGTGGGACAGACCGCACAGATACGCAGTATTTT
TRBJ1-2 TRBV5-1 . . CASSFRASDYGYTF TGCGCCAGCAGCTTCCGGGCTTCGGACTATGGCTACACCTTC
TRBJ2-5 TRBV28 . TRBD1 CASSSPDRGHETQYF TGTGCCAGCAGTTCCCCGGACAGGGGGCACGAGACCCAGTACTTC
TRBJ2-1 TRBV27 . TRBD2 CASSGGSLYNEQFF TGTGCCAGCAGCGGCGGGAGCCTCTACAATGAGCAGTTCTTC
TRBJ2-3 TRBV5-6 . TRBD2 CASSLRDYYTDTQYF TGTGCCAGCAGCTTAAGGGACTACTACACAGATACGCAGTATTTT
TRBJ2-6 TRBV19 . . CASSIGTGANVLTF TGTGCCAGTAGTATCGGGACTGGGGCCAACGTCCTGACTTTC
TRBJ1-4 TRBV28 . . CASSPLVGYEKLFF TGTGCCAGCAGCCCCCTAGTGGGTTATGAAAAACTGTTTTTT
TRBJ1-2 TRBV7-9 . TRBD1 CASSQPDRGLEGYTF TGTGCCAGCAGCCAACCAGACAGGGGGCTTGAAGGCTACACCTTC
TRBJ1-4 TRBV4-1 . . CASSPRETVGKLFF TGCGCCAGCAGCCCTCGAGAGACTGTGGGAAAACTGTTTTTT
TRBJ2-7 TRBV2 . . CASSEVRQTNYEQYF TGTGCCAGCAGTGAAGTGAGGCAGACCAACTACGAGCAGTACTTC
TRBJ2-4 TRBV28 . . CASSLPQSGKNIQYF TGTGCCAGCAGTCTGCCCCAGTCAGGCAAAAACATTCAGTACTTC
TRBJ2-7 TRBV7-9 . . CASSLEVTYEQYF TGTGCCAGCAGCTTAGAGGTTACCTACGAGCAGTACTTC
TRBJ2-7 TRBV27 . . CASSLARSYEQYF TGTGCCAGCAGTTTGGCCCGCTCCTACGAGCAGTACTTC
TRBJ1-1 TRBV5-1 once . CASSLDGGGLEAFF TGCGCCAGCAGCTTGGATGGGGGAGGACTTGAAGCTTTCTTT
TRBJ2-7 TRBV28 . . CASNLVGELGYEQYF TGTGCCAGCAACCTTGTGGGGGAGCTAGGCTACGAGCAGTACTTC
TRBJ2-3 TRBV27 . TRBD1 CASTTGTGGTDTQYF TGTGCCAGCACTACCGGGACAGGGGGCACAGATACGCAGTATTTT
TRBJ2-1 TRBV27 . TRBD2 CASSSGTSGYNEQFF TGTGCCAGCAGTTCAGGGACTAGCGGCTACAATGAGCAGTTCTTC
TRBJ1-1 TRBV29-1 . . CSVDLTGRTEAFF TGCAGCGTGGATTTAACGGGACGCACTGAAGCTTTCTTT
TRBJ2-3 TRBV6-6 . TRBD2 CASSLAGGSDTQYF TGTGCCAGCAGTTTAGCGGGAGGCTCAGATACGCAGTATTTT